What follows describes a single T cell receptor beta chain. The CDR3 has 13 amino acids. Germline-derived CDR1 and CDR2 are MDHEN and SYDVKM. V shed 3 bases and J shed 4 bases, with 9 bases lying between them. Produced via immunoSEQ multiplex PCR; TCRdb's table is partial and in-frame only. Here the sample spans about 110,000 clones, 85% to 95% being singletons. This sample was taken from a study of T cell responses to AZD1222 COVID-19 vaccine. The sequence derives from an adult in good health. This sample comprised peripheral blood, obtained on day 0 of AZD1222 vaccination. The V gene is TRBV28, the J gene TRBJ1-2; no reliable D call. The CDR3: CASSLSEIYGYTF. The CDR3 DNA sequence: TGTGCCAGCAGTTTGTCGGAAATCTATGGCTACACCTTC.